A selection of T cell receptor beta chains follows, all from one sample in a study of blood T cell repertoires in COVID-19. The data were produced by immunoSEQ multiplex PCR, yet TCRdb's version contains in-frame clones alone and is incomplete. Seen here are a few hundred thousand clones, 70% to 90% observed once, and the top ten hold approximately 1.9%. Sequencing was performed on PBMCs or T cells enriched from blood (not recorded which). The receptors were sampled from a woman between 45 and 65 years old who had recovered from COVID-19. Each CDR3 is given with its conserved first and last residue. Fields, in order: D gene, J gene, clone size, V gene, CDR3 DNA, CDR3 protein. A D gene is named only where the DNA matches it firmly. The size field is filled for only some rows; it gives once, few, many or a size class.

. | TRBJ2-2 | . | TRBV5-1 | TGCGCCAGCAGCGAGCGGACCACGAACACCGGGGAGCTGTTTTTT | CASSERTTNTGELFF
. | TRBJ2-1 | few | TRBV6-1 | TGTGCCAGCAGTGAGGGCCCTCGGACGGGGATTTCGGCCAATGAGCAGTTCTTC | CASSEGPRTGISANEQFF
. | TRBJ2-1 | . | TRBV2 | TGTGCCAGCAGTGAAGAGGTGACTAGTCATGAGCAGTTCTTC | CASSEEVTSHEQFF
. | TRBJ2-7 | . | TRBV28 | TGTGCCAGCAGTTTTGCCTTGCGCGGAAGCTCCTCCTACGAGCAGTACTTC | CASSFALRGSSSYEQYF
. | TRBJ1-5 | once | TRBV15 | TGTGCCACCAGCAAAGGACATGGAGGGGTTTCGCCCCAGCATTTT | CATSKGHGGVSPQHF
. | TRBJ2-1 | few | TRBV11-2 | TGTGCCAGCAGCTTAGACCTGACTAGTCGGTTTACTGAGCAGTTCTTC | CASSLDLTSRFTEQFF
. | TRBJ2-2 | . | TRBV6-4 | TGTGCCAGCAGTGTACCCCCTAGGATCAGGGAGCTGTTTTTT | CASSVPPRIRELFF
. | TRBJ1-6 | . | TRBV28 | TGTGCCAGCAGTTTTCCCTCCCAGGGGTATAATTCACCCCTCCACTTT | CASSFPSQGYNSPLHF
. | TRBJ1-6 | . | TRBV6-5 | TGTGCCAGCAGAAGTCCAGGGGCCGCACTCGGTCCCCTCCACTTT | CASRSPGAALGPLHF
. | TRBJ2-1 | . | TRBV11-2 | TGTGCCAGCAGCTTAGAAGTAGCCCGCCGCTCCTACAATGAGCAGTTCTTC | CASSLEVARRSYNEQFF
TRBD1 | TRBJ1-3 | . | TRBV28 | TGTGCCAGCAGCATACCGGGACAGGGGGCAGGAAACACCATATATTTT | CASSIPGQGAGNTIYF
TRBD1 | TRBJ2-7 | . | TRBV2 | TGTGCCAGCAAGTCGGACAGGCCAACCTACGAGCAGTACTTC | CASKSDRPTYEQYF
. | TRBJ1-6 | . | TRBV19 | TGTGCCAGTAGAACTCGGGACTATAATTCACCCCTCCACTTT | CASRTRDYNSPLHF
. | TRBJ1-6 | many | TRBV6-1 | TGTGCCAGCAGTGACAGGGAGGGGGTTGGAAATTCACCCCTCCACTTT | CASSDREGVGNSPLHF
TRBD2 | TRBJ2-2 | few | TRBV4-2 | TGTGCCAGCAGCCAAGAGGTCAGGACTAGCGCCGGGGAGCTGTTTTTT | CASSQEVRTSAGELFF
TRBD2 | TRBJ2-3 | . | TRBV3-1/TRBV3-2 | TGTGCCAGCAGCCAAGTATTAGCGGGAGACACGCAGTATTTT | CASSQVLAGDTQYF
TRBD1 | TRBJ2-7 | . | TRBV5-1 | TGCGCCAGCAGCCCGGGACAGGGTATGGAGCAGTACTTC | CASSPGQGMEQYF
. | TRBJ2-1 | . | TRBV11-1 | TGTGCCAGCAGCGAAACCTTACTAGCAAATGAGCAGTTCTTC | CASSETLLANEQFF
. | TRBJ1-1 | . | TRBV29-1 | TGCAGCGTTGAGGGGGCCGAGAACACTGAAGCTTTCTTT | CSVEGAENTEAFF
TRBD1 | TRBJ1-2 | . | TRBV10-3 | TGTGCCATCAGGGACAGGGTTCGGTATGGCTACACCTTC | CAIRDRVRYGYTF
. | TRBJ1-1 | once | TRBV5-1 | TGCGCCAGCAGCTTGTTTGGGGGCAAGAACACTGAAGCTTTCTTT | CASSLFGGKNTEAFF
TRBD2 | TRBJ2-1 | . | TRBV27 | TGTGCCAGCAGTAGGACTAGGGGAACTAACTACAATGAGCAGTTCTTC | CASSRTRGTNYNEQFF
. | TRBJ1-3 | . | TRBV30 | TGTGCCTGGAGCCCTCTTGGGGCCACGCTAACTGGAAACACCATATATTTT | CAWSPLGATLTGNTIYF
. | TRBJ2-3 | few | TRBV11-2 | TGTGCCAGCAGCTTAGACAACAGAGGGGGTACAGATACGCAGTATTTT | CASSLDNRGGTDTQYF
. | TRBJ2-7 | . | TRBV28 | TGTGCCAGCAGTTGGCGGGGAGCCTACGAGCAGTACTTC | CASSWRGAYEQYF
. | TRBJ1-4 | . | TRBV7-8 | TGTGCCAGCAGCCGGAGGCAGGTTAATGAAAAACTGTTTTTT | CASSRRQVNEKLFF
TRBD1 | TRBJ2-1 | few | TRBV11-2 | TGTGCCAGCAGCCCTGGGACAGATGGCAATGAGCAGTTCTTC | CASSPGTDGNEQFF
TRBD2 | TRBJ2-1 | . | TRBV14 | TGTGCCAGCAGCCAAGGGGGAAGCGGGAGGGCCAATGAGCAGTTCTTC | CASSQGGSGRANEQFF
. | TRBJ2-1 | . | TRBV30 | TGTGCCTGGAGCCGCGGTTTGGGTTTAAATGAGCAGTTCTTC | CAWSRGLGLNEQFF
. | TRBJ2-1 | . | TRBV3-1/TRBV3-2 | TGTGCCAGCAGCCAATATGATAGCGGCTACAATGAGCAGTTCTTC | CASSQYDSGYNEQFF
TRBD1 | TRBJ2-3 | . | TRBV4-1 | TGCGCCAGCAGCCAAGATAGGGACAGCATAACAGATACGCAGTATTTT | CASSQDRDSITDTQYF
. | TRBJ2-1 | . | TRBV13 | TGTGCCAGCAGCTTAGGGCAGGCGTACAATGAGCAGTTCTTC | CASSLGQAYNEQFF
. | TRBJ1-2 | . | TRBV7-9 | TGTGCCAGCAGCCCCCGGGACACCTATGGCTACACCTTC | CASSPRDTYGYTF
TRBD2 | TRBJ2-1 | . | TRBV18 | TGTGCCAGCTCAACCGGGACTAGCGGATACAATGAGCAGTTCTTC | CASSTGTSGYNEQFF
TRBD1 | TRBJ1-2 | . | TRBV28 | TGTGCCAGCAGTTCCGGCAGGGGGCAGAGGAGATATGGCTACACCTTC | CASSSGRGQRRYGYTF
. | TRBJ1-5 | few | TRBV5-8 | TGTGCCAGCAGCGACGGGACTGGAAAAATTCGTGGCAATCAGCCCCAGCATTTT | CASSDGTGKIRGNQPQHF
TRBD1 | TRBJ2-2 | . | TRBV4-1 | TGCGCCAGCAGCCTTGGACAGGGGGCGTGGGGGGACACCGGGGAGCTGTTTTTT | CASSLGQGAWGDTGELFF
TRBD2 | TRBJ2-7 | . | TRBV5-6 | TGTGCCAGCAGCTTAGGGCTAGCGGGAGGCCGCTACGAGCAGTACTTC | CASSLGLAGGRYEQYF
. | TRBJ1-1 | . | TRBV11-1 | TGTGCCAGCAGCTTTACTAGGGACACTGAAGCTTTCTTT | CASSFTRDTEAFF
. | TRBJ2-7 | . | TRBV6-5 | TGTGCCACAAGCAAGGAGGGCCCGGAGTCCGAGCAGTACTTC | CATSKEGPESEQYF
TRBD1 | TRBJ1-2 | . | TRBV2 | TGTGCCAGCAGTCTAACAGGGGGCGCCTTTGGCTACACCTTC | CASSLTGGAFGYTF
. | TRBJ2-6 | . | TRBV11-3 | TGTGCCAGCAGCGCCGCAGGGTTTTCTGGGGCCAACGTCCTGACTTTC | CASSAAGFSGANVLTF
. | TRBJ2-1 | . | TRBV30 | TGTGCCTGGAGTTCCTTTGGGGGGATTTCCTACAATGAGCAGTTCTTC | CAWSSFGGISYNEQFF
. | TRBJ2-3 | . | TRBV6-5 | TGTGCCAGCATTTCGACATCGCGGGCGACAGATACGCAGTATTTT | CASISTSRATDTQYF
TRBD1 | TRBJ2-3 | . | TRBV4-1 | TGCGCCAGCAGCCGCGGACAGGGCACAGATACGCAGTATTTT | CASSRGQGTDTQYF
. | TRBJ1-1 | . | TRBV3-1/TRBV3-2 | TGTGCCAGCAGGTACAGGGAGCGGAACACTGAAGCTTTCTTT | CASRYRERNTEAFF
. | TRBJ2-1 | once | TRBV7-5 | TGTGCCAGAAGCCCGACCGGGACTAGCGGGAGTTATGAGCAATTCTTC | CARSPTGTSGSYEQFF
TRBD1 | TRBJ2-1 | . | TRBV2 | TGTGCCAGCAGTTTTGGGGGGACAGGGACCAATGAGCAGTTCTTC | CASSFGGTGTNEQFF
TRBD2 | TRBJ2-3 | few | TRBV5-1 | TGCGCCAGCAGCGGGGGACTAGAAGCCGATACGCAGTATTTT | CASSGGLEADTQYF
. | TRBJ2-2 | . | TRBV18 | TGTGCCAGCTCACCAAAGGGGGATGCCGGGGAGCTGTTTTTT | CASSPKGDAGELFF
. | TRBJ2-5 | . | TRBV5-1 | TGCGCCAGCAGCCCGGGTGGAGAGACCCAGTACTTC | CASSPGGETQYF